The present TCR beta chain was sequenced within a study of T cell responses to AZD1222 COVID-19 vaccine. Study observations and caveats: The study found vaccine-associated CD4 TCRs spanning spike, dominant at 160-218 and 743-854. Baseline serostatus was positive in only six AZD1222 recipients. In a largely white British group with more females than males, clonal diversity was possibly underestimated. In all cases, repertoires were sampled only after the peak T cell response.

With respect to this clone: What it recognizes is unknown.

V lost 6 bases to trimming and J lost 1 base; unmatched junction nucleotides: 7. The CDR3 extends over 14 amino acids. Per the germline V gene, CDR1 is SGHRS and CDR2 is YFSETQ. Libraries were prepared by immunoSEQ multiplex PCR; TCRdb keeps only in-frame clonotypes and omits some of them. The data contain 140,000 or so clones, 90% to 95% of them singletons. This TCR was sampled from an adult who received the AZD1222 COVID-19 vaccine. The chain carries TRBV5-1 and TRBJ2-7; 7 bases are a match to TRBD2. The specimen comprised peripheral blood, sampled 28 days after the second AZD1222 dose. The chain's CDR3 is CASTVPGGSYEQYF. The CDR3 nucleotides read TGCGCCAGCACCGTTCCGGGGGGTTCCTACGAGCAGTACTTC.